A selection of T cell receptor beta chains follows, all from one sample in a study of human T cells and chemical hapten exposure. TCRdb independently ran MiXCR on the RACE reads; one entry per CDR3 protein. The sample contains about 350,000 distinct CDR3 sequences, under 6.5% of which appear only once. The sequencing here drew on whole blood, taken in connection with sensitization to the hapten diphenylcyclopropenone (DPC). Receptors were obtained from a woman aged 18-29 years with alopecia areata. Some clones in this sample may be carry-over from other donors' samples. Each CDR3 is given with its conserved first and last residue. D genes are given only for firm matches.

J	V	D	CDR3
TRBJ1-5	TRBV12-3/TRBV12-4	.	CASSLSSLGQPQHF
TRBJ1-2	TRBV5-5	.	CASSLAVGPLVYGYTF
TRBJ1-1	TRBV5-1	TRBD1	CASSFDRGVGEAFF
TRBJ2-3	TRBV7-7	.	CASSPRSGPQYF
TRBJ2-7	TRBV5-1	TRBD2	CASSLGTSGGNQYF
TRBJ1-2	TRBV4-3	.	CASSQGFPNGYTF
TRBJ1-1	TRBV4-3	TRBD1	CASSQDPSDRERLTEAFF
TRBJ1-1	TRBV2	.	CASSEMGPSYRLEAFF
TRBJ1-2	TRBV29-1	TRBD1	CSAKTGAGYTF
TRBJ1-2	TRBV18	TRBD1	CASSPVDRGLIYGYTF
TRBJ1-1	TRBV11-3	.	CASSLQGTGEAFF
TRBJ2-7	TRBV11-1	.	CASSSYRDYEQYF
TRBJ1-1	TRBV20-1	TRBD1	CSASGQASWTEAFF
TRBJ2-7	TRBV6-5	TRBD1	CASSPQGVYYEQYF
TRBJ1-1	TRBV6-2/TRBV6-3	TRBD1	CASRADRGNTEAFF
TRBJ1-1	TRBV5-5	.	CASSLGVTQGTEAFF
TRBJ1-6	TRBV7-9	TRBD1	CASSSRQGVSSPLHF
TRBJ2-1	TRBV6-2/TRBV6-3	TRBD2	CASSYPLAGGLSSNEQFF
TRBJ1-2	TRBV6-2/TRBV6-3	TRBD1	CASSYSSPAGGGYTF
TRBJ1-3	TRBV6-5	.	CASSYTITTSSGNTIYF
TRBJ1-2	TRBV6-5	.	CASSKGSSGYTF
TRBJ1-3	TRBV10-3	.	CAITPSGNTIYF
TRBJ1-3	TRBV7-9	TRBD1	CASSSDRGGGNTIYF
TRBJ2-2	TRBV2	.	CASFSDNTGELFF
TRBJ1-1	TRBV6-5	.	CASSYSNKALNTEAFF
TRBJ1-3	TRBV6-5	.	CASSYSIIRGGSGNTIYF
TRBJ1-1	TRBV9	.	CASSVSQSTEAFF
TRBJ2-1	TRBV6-5	TRBD2	CASSYSASGINEQFF
TRBJ1-6	TRBV4-1	.	CASSAEGRAYSPLHF
TRBJ2-3	TRBV12-5	.	CASGLLFWDKSTDTQYF
TRBJ1-3	TRBV7-2	.	CASSLGQENTIYF
TRBJ1-2	TRBV1	.	CTSSHNYGYTF
TRBJ2-1	TRBV20-1	.	CSAMDYSSYNEQFF